This T cell receptor (beta chain) was identified in a study of blood T cell repertoires in COVID-19. The wider study: Collection of acute and convalescent COVID-19 samples took place in the United States, Italy and Spain. T cells, B-cell-depleted T cells, or PBMCs supplied cDNA or gDNA.

The V segment lost 6 bases and the J segment 4 bases; nucleotides outside the gene matches: 2. CDR3 length: 13 amino acids. Germline loops: CDR1 SNHLY, CDR2 FYNNEI. Original analysis: Reference gene primers were amplified, and this amplification served to estimate nucleated cell counts. Produced via immunoSEQ multiplex PCR; TCRdb's table is partial and in-frame only. V, J and clone size reflect that table, while D and trimming were determined from the DNA. The sample lists 100,000 or so clones, 84% occurring once. This chain connects TRBV2 to TRBJ1-1, with TRBD1 identical over 10 bases. Sample: peripheral blood. This TCR was recovered from a human donor in a cohort sampled during active COVID-19. The CDR3 sequence: CASSGDRGTEAFF. CDR3 DNA: TGTGCCAGCAGCGGGGACAGGGGCACTGAAGCTTTCTTT.